One sample yielded the 19 T cell receptor beta chains listed below, sequenced in a study of T cells after yellow fever vaccination. TCRdb called the 5' RACE reads again in MiXCR, with one record for every CDR3 protein. The data show about 580,000 distinct CDR3 sequences, around 16% seen once. This material consisted of PBMCs, taken 5 days after the first yellow fever vaccination. These receptors all stem from a man between 18 and 35 years old who received the YFV17D yellow fever vaccine.

This clonotype has only a few counts. The chain recombines TRBV10-1 with TRBJ2-7; D is undetermined. The CDR3 has 14 residues. V was trimmed by 3 bases and J by 5 bases, leaving 14 bases between them. Germline loops: CDR1 WNHNN, CDR2 SYGVQD (reference sequence). The CDR3 DNA reads TGCGCCAGCAGTGATGGTGGTCTGTTCGACGAGCAGTACTTC. Encoded protein: CASSDGGLFDEQYF.

This clonotype has just a few counts. This chain connects TRBV12-3 or TRBV12-4 to TRBJ2-3; a possible D gene is TRBD2 (7 bases). The CDR3 covers 15 residues. Trimming pared 5 bases from V and 6 bases from J, leaving 18 bases between. CDR3 nucleotide sequence: TGTGCCAGCAGTGGGTGGGGGGGGCCCTCTGATACGCAGTATTTT. Translating gives CASSGWGGPSDTQYF.

This clonotype appeared a few times. The V gene is TRBV6-1, the J gene TRBJ2-1; 7 bases line up with TRBD2. Germline V gives CDR1 MNHNS, CDR2 SASEGT. V lost 7 bases, J lost 8 bases, and 8 bases stayed unmatched. CDR3 size: 13 residues. The CDR3 loop is CASTPAGPDEQFF. The CDR3 DNA sequence: TGTGCCAGCACCCCAGCGGGGCCCGATGAGCAGTTCTTC.

A few counts support this clonotype. The rearrangement joins TRBV12-3 or TRBV12-4 to TRBJ2-7, with D tentatively TRBD1 (7 bases). V lost 3 bases and J lost 2, with 11 bases in between. This CDR3 region has 14 residues. As DNA, the CDR3 is TGTGCCAGCAGTTTGGAGGGGGCCACCTACGAGCAGTACTTC. This encodes CASSLEGATYEQYF.

The chain links TRBV12-5 to TRBJ2-2, with a possible D match to TRBD2 (5 bases). Trimming stripped 8 bases from V and 7 bases from J, with 20 bases between. Germline V gene sequence: CDR1 LGHNT, CDR2 FRNRAP. The CDR3 runs 15 residues. CDR3 loop: CASRVRIKSGGELFF. For the CDR3, the DNA is TGTGCTAGTCGGGTCAGGATAAAGAGCGGCGGGGAGCTGTTTTTT. The full variable domain, with the rest looked up from reference TRBV12-5 and TRBJ2-2, is DARVTQTPRHKVTEMGQEVTMRCQPILGHNTVFWYRQTMMQGLELLAYFRNRAPLDDSGMPKDRFSAEMPDATLATLKIQPSEPRDSAVYFCASRVRIKSGGELFFGEGSRLTVL.

This rearrangement joins TRBV7-3 to TRBJ2-2; no definite D call. Germline CDR1 SGHTA, CDR2 FQGTGA. The CDR3 has 13 amino acids. V lost 5 bases and J lost 4, with 8 bases in between. The CDR3 sequence is CASSQSITGELFF. For the CDR3, the DNA is TGTGCCAGCAGCCAATCTATCACCGGGGAGCTGTTTTTT.

The chain employs TRBV5-5 and TRBJ1-1; no firm D call. Trimming took off 3 bases at V and 7 bases at J, with 10 bases between the two ends. Germline V gene sequence: CDR1 SGHKS, CDR2 YYEKEE (reference sequence). The CDR3 is 12 residues long. The CDR3, as DNA: TGTGCCAGCAGCTCCGGGGTTGTTGAAGCTTTCTTT. It encodes CASSSGVVEAFF.

The chain combines TRBV20-1 with TRBJ2-3; D uncertain. With 6 bases removed from V and 0 bases from J, the gap between germline ends came to 13 bases. The CDR3 is made up of 14 amino acids. Germline loops: CDR1 DFQATT, CDR2 SNEGSKA (reference sequence). The CDR3 bases are TGCAGTGCCCGTCTCTTGTCTAGCACAGATACGCAGTATTTT. Residues: CSARLLSSTDTQYF.

This rearrangement joins TRBV4-1 to TRBJ2-1; 10 nucleotides line up with TRBD2. CDR1 is MGHRA, CDR2 YSYEKL, per germline. The CDR3 is made up of 17 amino acids. V shed 1 base and J 2 bases; nucleotides not matched to a gene: 5. The CDR3 nucleotides read TGCGCCAGCAGCCAAGGAACTAGCGGGGCCCCCTACAATGAGCAGTTCTTC. Its protein is CASSQGTSGAPYNEQFF.

This clonotype turned up a few times. The rearrangement joins TRBV7-2 to TRBJ1-3, with D possibly TRBD1 on 6 matching bases. V was clipped by 7 bases and J by 3 bases, with 10 bases between them. Per germline, CDR1 SGHTA and CDR2 FQGNSA. CDR3 length: 13 residues. Written as DNA, the CDR3 is TGTGCCAGCAATACAGGGCGTGGAAACACCATATATTTT. Amino acid sequence: CASNTGRGNTIYF.

This clonotype was detected a few times. The J gene is TRBJ2-7, the V gene TRBV28; no definite D call. CDR1 is MDHEN, CDR2 SYDVKM, per germline. There are 12 residues in the CDR3. V was trimmed by 8 bases and J by 1 base, leaving 9 bases between them. DNA for the CDR3: TGTGCCAGCTTAGGGCGTTCCTACGAGCAGTACGTC. Translated: CASLGRSYEQYV.

Only a few counts were recorded for this clonotype. The chain carries TRBV29-1 and TRBJ2-5, with D maybe TRBD2 (6 bases). This CDR3 region has 13 residues. Deletions cut 4 bases from V and 2 bases from J, with 11 bases between. Germline V gene sequence: CDR1 SQVTM, CDR2 ANQGSEA. DNA of the CDR3: TGCAGCGTTGTGGAGGGGCTTCAAGAGACCCAGTACTTC. Amino acid sequence: CSVVEGLQETQYF.

This clonotype was counted between two and nine times. The chain is built from TRBV2 and TRBJ1-2; 7 nucleotides agree with TRBD1. The ends lost 8 bases at V and 4 bases at J; junction bases unmatched: 13. The CDR3 is 15 amino acids. The germline CDR1 and CDR2 sequences are SNHLY and FYNNEI. The CDR3 DNA reads TGTGCCAGCTTACGGAGGGGGACAGACATCTATGGCTACACCTTC. It encodes CASLRRGTDIYGYTF.

The chain recombines TRBV7-2 with TRBJ2-3, with a tentative D call TRBD2 (6 bases). CDR3 size: 15 residues. Germline CDR1 SGHTA, CDR2 FQGNSA. The ends were cut back, 10 bases at V and 0 bases at J, with 17 bases in the middle. Here the CDR3 DNA reads TGTGCCACCCTTAGCGGCCGCACTAGCACAGATACGCAGTATTTT. Encoded protein: CATLSGRTSTDTQYF.

This clonotype was seen more than once but under ten times. This rearrangement joins TRBV5-4 to TRBJ1-4; TRBD1 matches at 7 bases. The CDR3 consists of 15 residues. Germline V gene lookup returns CDR1 SGHNT and CDR2 YYREEE (reference sequence). Trimming took 4 bases from V and 7 from J; bases not matched to a gene: 10. The CDR3 DNA follows: TGTGCCAGCAGCACCCAGGGGGGGCTTCTTGAAAAACTGTTTTTT. It translates to CASSTQGGLLEKLFF.

This clonotype was recorded only once. The rearrangement uses TRBV5-4 and TRBJ2-3, with TRBD2 identical over 11 bases. With V trimmed by 0 bases and J by 7 bases, 4 bases remained unmatched. The CDR3 has 15 residues. Per germline, CDR1 SGHNT and CDR2 YYREEE (reference sequence). CDR3: CASSLDSGGAYTQYF. The DNA of the CDR3 is TGTGCCAGCAGCTTGGATAGCGGGGGGGCATATACGCAGTATTTT. The complete variable domain, with remaining parts taken from reference TRBV5-4 and TRBJ2-3, reads ETGVTQSPTHLIKTRGQQVTLRCSSQSGHNTVSWYQQALGQGPQFIFQYYREEENGRGNFPPRFSGLQFPNYSSELNVNALELDDSALYLCASSLDSGGAYTQYFGPGTRLTVL.

This clonotype was counted ten times or more. This chain uses TRBV25-1 with TRBJ1-2; D might be TRBD1 (6 bases). Germline loops: CDR1 MGHDK, CDR2 SYGVNS. Trimming left V 3 bases short and J 8 bases short, with 16 bases between. This CDR3 has 14 amino acids. In nucleotides, the CDR3 is TGTGCCAGCAGTGACCCCGGGACAACGAGGGGCTACACCTTC. Translated, it gives CASSDPGTTRGYTF.

This clonotype has just a few counts. V usage is TRBV7-2 and J usage is TRBJ1-2, with unresolved D. The V and J ends lost 1 base and 6 bases respectively, with 12 bases between them. This CDR3 has 14 residues. CDR1 and CDR2 from the germline V gene are SGHTA and FQGNSA. The CDR3 coding sequence is TGTGCCAGCAGCTTAGGGGCGGCAGGAGATGGCTACACCTTC. It yields the protein CASSLGAAGDGYTF.

This clonotype has only a few counts. This chain links TRBV29-1 with TRBJ2-5, with D tentatively TRBD1 (6 bases). Trimming removed 4 bases from V and 5 bases from J, with 14 bases in between. In germline, CDR1 is SQVTM, CDR2 ANQGSEA. CDR3 length equals 13 residues. The CDR3 DNA follows: TGCAGCGTTGTTCTGGGGGCCACGGAGACCCAGTACTTC. Protein: CSVVLGATETQYF.